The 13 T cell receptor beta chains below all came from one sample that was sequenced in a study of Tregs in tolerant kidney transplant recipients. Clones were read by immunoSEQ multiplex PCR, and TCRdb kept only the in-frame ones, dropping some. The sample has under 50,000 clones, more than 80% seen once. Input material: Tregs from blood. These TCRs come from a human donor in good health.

The CDR3 here is CASSPRHAGTQYF. The CDR3, as DNA: TGTGCCAGCAGTCCCCGGCACGCGGGGACGCAGTATTTT. The chain joins TRBV27 to TRBJ2-3; a possible D gene is TRBD2 (6 bases). This CDR3 comprises 13 residues. CDR1 is MNHEY and CDR2 is SMNVEV in the germline V gene (reference sequence). Deletions cut 5 bases from V and 9 bases from J, with 15 bases between.

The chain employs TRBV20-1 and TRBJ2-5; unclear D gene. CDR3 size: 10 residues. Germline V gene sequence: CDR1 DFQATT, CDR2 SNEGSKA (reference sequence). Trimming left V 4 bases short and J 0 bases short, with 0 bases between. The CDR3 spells CSANQETQYF. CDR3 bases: TGCAGTGCTAACCAAGAGACCCAGTACTTC.

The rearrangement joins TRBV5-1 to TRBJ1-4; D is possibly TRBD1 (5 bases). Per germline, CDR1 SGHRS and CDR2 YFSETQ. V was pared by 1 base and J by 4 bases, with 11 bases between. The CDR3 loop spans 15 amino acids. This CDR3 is CASSLWGPLNEKLFF. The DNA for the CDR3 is TGCGCCAGCAGCTTGTGGGGCCCGCTTAATGAAAAACTGTTTTTT.

CDR3 DNA: TGTGCCAGCAGCCAAGACATGGGACCGAACACCGGGGAGCTGTTTTTT. As protein: CASSQDMGPNTGELFF. The chain employs TRBV4-2 and TRBJ2-2; D tentatively fits TRBD1 or TRBD2 (5 bases each). V was trimmed by 0 bases and J by 0 bases, leaving 8 bases between them. Germline V gene sequence: CDR1 LGHNA, CDR2 YNFKEQ. The CDR3 loop spans 16 amino acids.

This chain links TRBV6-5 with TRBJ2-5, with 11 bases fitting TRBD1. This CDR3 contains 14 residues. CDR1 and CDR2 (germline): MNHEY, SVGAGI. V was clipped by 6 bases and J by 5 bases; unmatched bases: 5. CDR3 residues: CASSRDRGYETQYF. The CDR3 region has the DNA TGTGCCAGCAGCAGGGACAGGGGGTACGAGACCCAGTACTTC.

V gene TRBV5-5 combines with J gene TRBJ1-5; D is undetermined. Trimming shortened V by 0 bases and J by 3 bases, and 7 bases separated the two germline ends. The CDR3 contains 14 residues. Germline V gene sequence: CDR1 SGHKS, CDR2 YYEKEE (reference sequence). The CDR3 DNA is TGTGCCAGCAGCTTGGCGCAGATCAATCAGCCCCAGCATTTT. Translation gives CASSLAQINQPQHF. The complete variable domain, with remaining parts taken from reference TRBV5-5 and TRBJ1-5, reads DAGVTQSPTHLIKTRGQQVTLRCSPISGHKSVSWYQQVLGQGPQFIFQYYEKEERGRGNFPDRFSARQFPNYSSELNVNALLLGDSALYLCASSLAQINQPQHFGDGTRLSIL.

The chain's CDR3 is CAISARNTEAFF. In nucleotides, the CDR3 is TGTGCCATCAGTGCCAGGAACACTGAAGCTTTCTTT. The chain couples TRBV10-3 to TRBJ1-1; D unclear. This CDR3 is built from 12 residues. Trimming removed 4 bases from V and 1 base from J, with 4 bases in between. Per germline, CDR1 ENHRY and CDR2 SYGVKD.

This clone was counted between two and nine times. CDR3 loop: CAIRLHGSTDTQYF. The CDR3 bases are TGTGCCATCCGTTTGCACGGAAGCACAGATACGCAGTATTTT. The chain is built from TRBV10-3 and TRBJ2-3; D not certain. Trimming took 8 bases from V and 0 from J, leaving 12 bases between them. Germline CDR1 reads ENHRY; CDR2 reads SYGVKD. This CDR3 contains 14 residues.

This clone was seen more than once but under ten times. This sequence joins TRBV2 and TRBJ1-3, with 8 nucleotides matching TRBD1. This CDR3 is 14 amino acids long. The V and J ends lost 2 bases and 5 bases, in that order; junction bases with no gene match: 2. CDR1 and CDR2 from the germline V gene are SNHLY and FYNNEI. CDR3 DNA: TGTGCCAGCAGTGAACACAGGGGGAGAAACACCATATATTTT. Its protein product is CASSEHRGRNTIYF.

CDR3 sequence (DNA): TGTGCCAGCAGCTCTAGCGGGAGGGGCTCGGGAGATACGCAGTATTTT. Protein product: CASSSSGRGSGDTQYF. This chain links TRBV5-4 with TRBJ2-3; 12 positions match TRBD2. Germline V CDR1 and CDR2: SGHNT, YYREEE (reference sequence). V lost 3 bases, J lost 5 bases, and 7 bases stayed unmatched. The CDR3 is 16 amino acids.

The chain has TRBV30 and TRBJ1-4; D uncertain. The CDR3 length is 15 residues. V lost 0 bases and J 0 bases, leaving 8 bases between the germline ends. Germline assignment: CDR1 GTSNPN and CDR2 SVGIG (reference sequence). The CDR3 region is CAWSVGVATNEKLFF. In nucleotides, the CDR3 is TGTGCCTGGAGTGTTGGGGTGGCAACTAATGAAAAACTGTTTTTT.

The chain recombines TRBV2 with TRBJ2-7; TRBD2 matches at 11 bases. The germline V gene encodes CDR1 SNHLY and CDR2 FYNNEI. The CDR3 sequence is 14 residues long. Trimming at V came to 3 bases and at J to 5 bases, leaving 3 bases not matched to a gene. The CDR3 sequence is CASSDTSGSDEQYF. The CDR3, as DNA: TGTGCCAGCAGTGACACTAGCGGGAGCGACGAGCAGTACTTC.

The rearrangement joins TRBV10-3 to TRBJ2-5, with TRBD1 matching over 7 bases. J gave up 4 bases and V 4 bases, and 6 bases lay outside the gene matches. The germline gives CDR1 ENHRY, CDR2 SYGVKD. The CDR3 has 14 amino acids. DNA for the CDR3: TGTGCCATCAGTGGACAGGGAAAGGGAGAGACCCAGTACTTC. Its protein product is CAISGQGKGETQYF.